This entry lists 4 T cell receptor beta chains sequenced from one sample in a study of tumor-infiltrating lymphocytes in oesophageal squamous cell carcinoma. TCRdb recomputed calls from the PCR reads with MiXCR, one row per CDR3 protein. The data hold 24,000 or so distinct CDR3 sequences, with 38% observed a single time. Specimen: esophageal tumor tissue. The receptors here all came from a male donor with esophageal squamous cell carcinoma.

This clonotype was observed a few times. This sequence joins TRBV7-9 and TRBJ2-3, with 14 bases aligning to TRBD2. The J call may be in error: the DNA end matches TRBJ2-7 better. The CDR3 has 16 amino acids. Germline CDR1 reads SEHNR; CDR2 reads FQNEAQ (reference sequence). CDR3 DNA: TGTGCCAGCAGCGATTACGGGACTAGCGGGAGCCACGAGCAGTACTTC. It yields the protein CASSDYGTSGSHEQYF.

This chain connects TRBV7-9 to TRBJ2-3; D perhaps matches TRBD2 (6 bases). Trimming took 4 bases from V and 0 from J, leaving 11 bases between them. Germline V gene data show CDR1 as SEHNR and CDR2 as FQNEAQ (reference sequence). This CDR3 spans 15 amino acids. The CDR3 DNA is TGTGCCAGCAGCTCACCTGGACTAAGCACAGATACGCAGTATTTT. Translated, it gives CASSSPGLSTDTQYF.

About this clonotype itself: In this CDR3 the conserved last residue, phenylalanine or tryptophan, is missing, so a read error is likely. Because the CDR3's place on the DNA is in doubt, the DNA is left out and the CDR3 is given as listed by TCRdb. The chain couples TRBV12-3 or TRBV12-4 to TRBJ2-7; the table assigns TRBD1, which was not confirmed against the DNA. Termini included, the CDR3 measures 15 amino acids. The chain's CDR3 is CASTTETARGYTFGS.

V gene TRBV12-3 or TRBV12-4 combines with J gene TRBJ2-6; weak D call: TRBD1 (6 bases). The J call may be incorrect, as the DNA end agrees better with TRBJ2-7. The CDR3 totals 14 residues. The CDR3 protein is CASSLARQDYEQYF. CDR3 DNA: TGTGCCAGCAGTTTAGCCAGACAGGACTACGAGCAGTACTTC.